This TCR beta chain was sequenced during a study of cytomegalovirus exposure and HLA in healthy donors. In the case of this clone: Antigen: not known.

V lost 4 bases and J lost 4; bases outside the gene matches: 4. CDR3 size: 16 residues. Looked up from germline, CDR1 is SGHNT and CDR2 is YENEEA. Broader study findings: V- and J-gene trimming of TCR beta was linked (in a later analysis) to a missense DCLRE1C variant. The study put some 150 TCR beta chains on its list as cytomegalovirus-associated.

60 Vbeta and 13 Jbeta primers were used in PCR. The method was immunoSEQ multiplex PCR; TCRdb's version includes in-frame clones alone and lacks a portion of them. There are 100,000 to 150,000 clones in the sample, with around 3.6% held by the top ten. J is TRBJ2-1 and V is TRBV11-3; 13 bases fit TRBD2. The material sequenced was PBMCs. The receptor comes from a man aged 18 to 29 in good health and CMV-seronegative. This chain's CDR3 is CASSYRLAGGYNEQFF. The CDR3 bases are TGTGCCAGCAGCTACCGACTAGCGGGGGGATACAATGAGCAGTTCTTC.